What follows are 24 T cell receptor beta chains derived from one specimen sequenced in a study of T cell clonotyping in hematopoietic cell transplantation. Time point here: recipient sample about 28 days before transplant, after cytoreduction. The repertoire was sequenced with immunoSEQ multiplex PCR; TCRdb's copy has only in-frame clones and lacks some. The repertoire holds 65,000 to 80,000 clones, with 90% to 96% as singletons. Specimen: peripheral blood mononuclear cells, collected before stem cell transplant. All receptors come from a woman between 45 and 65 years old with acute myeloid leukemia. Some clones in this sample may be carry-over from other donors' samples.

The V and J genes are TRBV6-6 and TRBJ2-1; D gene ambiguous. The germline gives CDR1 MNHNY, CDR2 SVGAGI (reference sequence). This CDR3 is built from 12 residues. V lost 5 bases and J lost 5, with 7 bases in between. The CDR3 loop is CASSPLNNEQFF. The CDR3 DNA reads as TGTGCCAGCAGTCCCTTGAACAATGAGCAGTTCTTC.

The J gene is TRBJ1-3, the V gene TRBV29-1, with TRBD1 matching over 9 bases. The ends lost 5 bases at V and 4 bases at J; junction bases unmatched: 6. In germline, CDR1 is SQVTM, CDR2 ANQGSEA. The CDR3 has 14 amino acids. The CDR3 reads CSVWDRESGNTIYF. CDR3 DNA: TGCAGCGTTTGGGACAGGGAGTCAGGAAACACCATATATTTT.

The CDR3 spells CASRGLIQGTEAFF. The CDR3 DNA reads TGTGCCAGTAGGGGACTTATCCAGGGCACTGAAGCTTTCTTT. The chain joins TRBV19 to TRBJ1-1; perhaps TRBD1 as D (5 bases). The ends were cut back, 6 bases at V and 4 bases at J, with 15 bases in the middle. Germline lookup yields CDR1 LNHDA and CDR2 SQIVND (reference sequence). The CDR3 is 14 amino acids.

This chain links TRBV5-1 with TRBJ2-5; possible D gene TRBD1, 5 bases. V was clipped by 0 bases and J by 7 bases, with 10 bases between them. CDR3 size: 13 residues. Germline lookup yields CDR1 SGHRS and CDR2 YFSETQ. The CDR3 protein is CASSLEPQGTQYF. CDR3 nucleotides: TGCGCCAGCAGCTTGGAGCCCCAGGGGACCCAGTACTTC.

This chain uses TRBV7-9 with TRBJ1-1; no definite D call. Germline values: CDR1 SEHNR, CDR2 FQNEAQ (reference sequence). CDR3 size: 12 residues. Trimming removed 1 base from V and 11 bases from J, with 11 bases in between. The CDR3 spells CASSLVDRGAFF. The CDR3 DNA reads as TGTGCCAGCAGCTTAGTAGACCGCGGGGCTTTCTTT.

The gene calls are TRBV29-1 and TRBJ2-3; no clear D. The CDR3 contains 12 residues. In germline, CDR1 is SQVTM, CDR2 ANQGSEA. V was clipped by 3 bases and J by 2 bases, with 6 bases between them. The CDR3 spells CSVDFNTDTQYF. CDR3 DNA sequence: TGCAGCGTTGATTTCAACACAGATACGCAGTATTTT.

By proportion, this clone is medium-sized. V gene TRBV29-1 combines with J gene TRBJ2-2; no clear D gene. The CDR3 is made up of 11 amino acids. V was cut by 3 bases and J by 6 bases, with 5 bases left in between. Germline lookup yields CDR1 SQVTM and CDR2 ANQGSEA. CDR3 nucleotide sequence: TGCAGCGTTGAGCAGGCCGGGGAGCTGTTTTTT. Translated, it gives CSVEQAGELFF.

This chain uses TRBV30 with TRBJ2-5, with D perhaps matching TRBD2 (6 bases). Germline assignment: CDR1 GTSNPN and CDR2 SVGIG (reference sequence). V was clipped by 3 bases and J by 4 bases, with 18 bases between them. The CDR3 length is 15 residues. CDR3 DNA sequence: TGTGCCTGGAGCCGTACGTTGCGGGGTGGAGAGACCCAGTACTTC. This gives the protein CAWSRTLRGGETQYF.

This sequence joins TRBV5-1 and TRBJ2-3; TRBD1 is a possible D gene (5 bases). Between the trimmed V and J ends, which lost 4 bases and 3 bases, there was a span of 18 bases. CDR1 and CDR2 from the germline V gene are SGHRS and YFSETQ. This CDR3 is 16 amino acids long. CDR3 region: CASSPPSTAQTDTQYF. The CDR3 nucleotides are TGCGCCAGCAGCCCACCCTCGACAGCTCAAACAGATACGCAGTATTTT.

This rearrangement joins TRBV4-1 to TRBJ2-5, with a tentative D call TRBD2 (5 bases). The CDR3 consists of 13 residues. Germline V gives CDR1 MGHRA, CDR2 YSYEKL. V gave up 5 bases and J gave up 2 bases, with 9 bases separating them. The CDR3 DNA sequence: TGCGCCAGCAGCTTGGGAGTACAAGAGACCCAGTACTTC. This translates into CASSLGVQETQYF.

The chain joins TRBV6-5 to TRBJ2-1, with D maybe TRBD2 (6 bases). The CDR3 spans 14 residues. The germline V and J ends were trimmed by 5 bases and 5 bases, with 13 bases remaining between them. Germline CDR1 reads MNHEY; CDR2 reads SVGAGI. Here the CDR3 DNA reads TGTGCCAGCAGTGTTCGGGACTGGAACAATGAGCAGTTCTTC. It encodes CASSVRDWNNEQFF.

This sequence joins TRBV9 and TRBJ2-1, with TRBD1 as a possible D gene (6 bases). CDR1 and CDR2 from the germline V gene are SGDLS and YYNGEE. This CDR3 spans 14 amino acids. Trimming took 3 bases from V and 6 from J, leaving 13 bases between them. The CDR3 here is CASSAGQWVNEQFF. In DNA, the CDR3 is TGTGCCAGCAGCGCAGGACAGTGGGTCAATGAGCAGTTCTTC.

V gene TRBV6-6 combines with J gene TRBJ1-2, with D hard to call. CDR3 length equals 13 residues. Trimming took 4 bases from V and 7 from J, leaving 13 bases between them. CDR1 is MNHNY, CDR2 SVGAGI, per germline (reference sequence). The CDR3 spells CASSSGPPFGYTF. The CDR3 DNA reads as TGTGCCAGCAGTTCTGGGCCACCGTTTGGCTACACCTTC.

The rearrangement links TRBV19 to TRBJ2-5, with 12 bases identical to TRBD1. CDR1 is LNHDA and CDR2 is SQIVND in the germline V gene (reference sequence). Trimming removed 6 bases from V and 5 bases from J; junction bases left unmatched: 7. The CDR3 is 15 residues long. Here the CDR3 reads CASSLGQGARETQYF. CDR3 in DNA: TGTGCCAGTAGCCTGGGACAGGGGGCGCGGGAGACCCAGTACTTC.

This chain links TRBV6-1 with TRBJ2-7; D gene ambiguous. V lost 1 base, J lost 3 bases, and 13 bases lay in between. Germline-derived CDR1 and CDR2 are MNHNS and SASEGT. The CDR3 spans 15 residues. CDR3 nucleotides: TGTGCCAGCAGTGAAGAAGGCAGGAGTAACTACGAGCAGTACTTC. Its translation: CASSEEGRSNYEQYF.

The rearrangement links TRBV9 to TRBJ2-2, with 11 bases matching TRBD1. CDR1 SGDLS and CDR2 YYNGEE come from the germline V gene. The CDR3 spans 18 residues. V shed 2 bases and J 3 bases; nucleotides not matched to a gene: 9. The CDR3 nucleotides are TGTGCCAGCAGCGTGGACCGGGACAGGGGGTTCTACACCGGGGAGCTGTTTTTT. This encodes CASSVDRDRGFYTGELFF.

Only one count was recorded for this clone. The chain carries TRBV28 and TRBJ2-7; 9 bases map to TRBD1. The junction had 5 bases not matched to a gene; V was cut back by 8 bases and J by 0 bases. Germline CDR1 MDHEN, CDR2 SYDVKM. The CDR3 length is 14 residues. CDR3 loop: CASSPTGGSYEQYF. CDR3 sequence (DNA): TGTGCCAGCTCCCCGACAGGGGGCTCCTACGAGCAGTACTTC.

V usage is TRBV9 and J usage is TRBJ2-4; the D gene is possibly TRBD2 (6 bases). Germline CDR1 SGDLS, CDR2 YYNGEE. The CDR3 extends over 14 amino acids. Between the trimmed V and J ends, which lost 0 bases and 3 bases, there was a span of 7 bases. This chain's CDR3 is CASSVVADKNIQYF. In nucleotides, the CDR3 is TGTGCCAGCAGCGTAGTAGCGGACAAAAACATTCAGTACTTC.

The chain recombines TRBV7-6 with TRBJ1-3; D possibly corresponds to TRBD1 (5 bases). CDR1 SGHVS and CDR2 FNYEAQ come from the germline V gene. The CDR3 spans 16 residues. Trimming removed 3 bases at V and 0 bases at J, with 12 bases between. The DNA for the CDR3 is TGTGCCAGCAGCTTGGGGGTAAAACACTCTGGAAACACCATATATTTT. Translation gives CASSLGVKHSGNTIYF.

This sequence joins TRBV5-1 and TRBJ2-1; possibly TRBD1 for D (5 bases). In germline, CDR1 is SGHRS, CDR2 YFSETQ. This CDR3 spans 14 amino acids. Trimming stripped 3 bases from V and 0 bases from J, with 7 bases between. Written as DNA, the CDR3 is TGCGCCAGCAGCTGGGGCAACTCCTACAATGAGCAGTTCTTC. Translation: CASSWGNSYNEQFF.

The CDR3 protein is CASSLASGGAPNEQFF. In DNA, the CDR3 is TGTGCCAGCAGCTTAGCGTCGGGAGGGGCGCCGAATGAGCAGTTCTTC. The V and J genes are TRBV7-8 and TRBJ2-1, with 8 bases fitting TRBD2. The CDR3 sequence is 16 residues long. CDR1 and CDR2 from the germline V gene are SGHVS and FQNEAQ. With V trimmed by 0 bases and J by 7 bases, 8 bases remained unmatched. The full variable domain, rest sourced from reference TRBV7-8 and TRBJ2-1, is GAGVSQSPRYKVAKRGQDVALRCDPISGHVSLFWYQQALGQGPEFLTYFQNEAQLDKSGLPSDRFFAERPEGSVSTLKIQRTQQEDSAVYLCASSLASGGAPNEQFFGPGTRLTVL.

The CDR3 spells CASSMIWERGTEAFF. In nucleotides, the CDR3 is TGTGCCAGTAGTATGATCTGGGAAAGAGGCACTGAAGCTTTCTTT. V gene TRBV19 combines with J gene TRBJ1-1; D gene unclear. CDR1 is LNHDA, CDR2 SQIVND, per germline (reference sequence). With 3 bases removed from V and 4 bases from J, the gap between germline ends came to 15 bases. The CDR3 contains 15 residues. The whole variable domain, remainder taken from reference TRBV19 and TRBJ1-1, is DGGITQSPKYLFRKEGQNVTLSCEQNLNHDAMYWYRQDPGQGLRLIYYSQIVNDFQKGDIAEGYSVSREKKESFPLTVTSAQKNPTAFYLCASSMIWERGTEAFFGQGTRLTVV.

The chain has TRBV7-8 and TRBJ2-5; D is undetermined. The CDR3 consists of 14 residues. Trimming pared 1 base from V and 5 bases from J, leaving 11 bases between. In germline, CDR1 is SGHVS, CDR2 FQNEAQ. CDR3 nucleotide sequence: TGTGCCAGCAGCTTAGTAGGGTTTGTGGAGACCCAGTACTTC. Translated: CASSLVGFVETQYF.

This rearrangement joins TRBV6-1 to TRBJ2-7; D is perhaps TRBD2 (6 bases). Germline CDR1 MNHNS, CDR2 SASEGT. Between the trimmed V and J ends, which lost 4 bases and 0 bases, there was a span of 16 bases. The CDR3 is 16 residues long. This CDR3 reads CASSAGAGHLSYEQYF. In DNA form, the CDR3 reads TGTGCCAGCAGTGCCGGGGCGGGGCACCTCTCCTACGAGCAGTACTTC.